This T cell receptor beta chain was sequenced in a study of blood T cells in healthy people across ages. Looking at the study overall: Template switching recovered approximately one barcoded beta molecule for every two T cells.

This clonotype was observed a handful of times. Its antigen is not identified. Study outcomes and limitations: Across samples, TCR beta diversity tracked strongly with naive T cell percentage. Per million T cells, TCR beta diversity dropped roughly linearly as age increased.

From germline, CDR1 is MDHEN and CDR2 SYDVKM. V lost 6 bases and J lost 6, with 12 bases in between. The CDR3 loop spans 13 amino acids. A sample-barcoded 5' primer and a J-beta primer mix were used in a second PCR of about 7 to 12 cycles. TCRdb ran MiXCR on the 5' RACE reads and lists one entry per CDR3 protein. The data contain over 600,000 distinct CDR3 sequences, 35% to 60% of them singletons. The material sequenced was blood. The V gene is TRBV28, the J gene TRBJ2-1; TRBD1 might be the D (6 bases). The receptor's source is a man aged 80 or over in good health. The CDR3 reads CASRGTLSNEQFF. The CDR3 DNA reads TGTGCCAGCAGGGGGACACTCTCCAATGAGCAGTTCTTC.